The 17 T cell receptor beta chains below all came from one sample that was sequenced in a study of T cells in women clearing cervical HPV infection. Produced via immunoSEQ multiplex PCR; TCRdb's table is partial and in-frame only. This repertoire includes tens of thousands of clones. Sequenced material: blood buffy coat. The receptor source for this set is a woman between 18 and 75 years old with a cervical HPV16 infection that either progressed to CIN3+ or cleared (not recorded which).

With respect to this clone: The observed sequence ends 3 residues before the CDR3 terminus, with the missing tail filled in from the germline J gene. This chain uses TRBV2 with TRBJ2-3, with TRBD2 identical over 14 bases. This CDR3 has 14 amino acids. Germline V gene sequence: CDR1 SNHLY, CDR2 FYNNEI. CDR3 residues: CASSGTSGGETQYF. CDR3 DNA (partial): TGTGCCAGCAGCGGGACTAGCGGGGGAGAGACG.

Concerning this clone itself: The read falls 3 residues short of the CDR3 end, and the missing part is taken from the germline J gene. The V gene is TRBV5-1, the J gene TRBJ1-4; 7 nucleotides line up with TRBD1. J lost 7 bases, V lost 2 bases, and 2 bases had no gene match. The CDR3 is 13 amino acids. Germline assignment: CDR1 SGHRS and CDR2 YFSETQ. CDR3 residues: CASSFGTAEKLFF. The sequenced CDR3 bases are TGCGCCAGCAGCTTTGGGACAGCTGAAAAA.

About this clone: Sequencing ends 3 residues short of the CDR3 end; the germline J gene provides the rest. V usage is TRBV12-3 or TRBV12-4 and J usage is TRBJ2-7; 12 positions match TRBD2. This CDR3 has 16 residues. The ends lost 0 bases at V and 3 bases at J; junction bases unmatched: 3. CDR3 DNA, as far as it was read: TGTGCCAGCAGTTTAGCGCTGGGACTAGCGGGCTACGAG. It specifies CASSLALGLAGYE. The full CDR3 sequence reads CASSLALGLAGYEQYF.

Regarding this clone: Coverage ceases 3 residues before the CDR3 finishes, and the germline J gene fills in the end. The chain recombines TRBV18 with TRBJ2-3, with D perhaps TRBD2 (5 bases). CDR1 KGHSH and CDR2 LQKENI come from the germline V gene. The CDR3 consists of 13 residues. Trimming removed 3 bases from V and 1 base from J, with 5 bases in between. CDR3 bases read: TGTGCCAGCTCACCGAGGGGCACAGATACG. It codes for CASSPRGTDT. The full CDR3 protein reads CASSPRGTDTQYF. The complete variable domain, with remaining parts taken from reference TRBV18 and TRBJ2-3, reads NAGVMQNPRHLVRRRGQEARLRCSPMKGHSHVYWYRQLPEEGLKFMVYLQKENIIDESGMPKERFSAEFPKEGPSILRIQQVVRGDSAAYFCASSPRGTDTQYFGPGTRLTVL.

Concerning this clone itself: The read ends 3 residues shy of where the CDR3 ends; the end is completed using the germline J gene. The chain couples TRBV14 to TRBJ2-7; 11 bases align to TRBD2. Germline V gene lookup returns CDR1 SGHDN and CDR2 FVKESK. The CDR3 length is 15 residues. After removal of 3 bases from V and 2 bases from J, the junction contained 3 bases not matched to a gene. The covered CDR3 bases are TGTGCCAGCAGCCACCTAGCGGGGGGAACCTACGAG. Translating gives CASSHLAGGTYE. The complete CDR3 reads CASSHLAGGTYEQYF.

About this clone itself: Sequencing ends 3 residues short of the CDR3 end; the germline J gene provides the rest. This chain connects TRBV7-6 to TRBJ2-3; 8 bases agree with TRBD2. CDR1 is SGHVS and CDR2 is FNYEAQ in the germline V gene. V was clipped by 2 bases and J by 5 bases; unmatched bases: 6. The CDR3 extends over 15 amino acids. The CDR3 bases that were read are TGTGCCAGCAGCTTATTAAGCGGGAGTGAAGATACG. As protein: CASSLLSGSEDT. The full-length CDR3 reads as CASSLLSGSEDTQYF.

On this clone itself: The read ends 3 residues shy of where the CDR3 ends; the end is completed using the germline J gene. The rearrangement uses TRBV30 and TRBJ2-7; tentative D call: TRBD2 (5 bases). Trimming took off 4 bases at V and 4 bases at J, with 17 bases between the two ends. The CDR3 runs 14 residues. CDR1 and CDR2 (germline): GTSNPN, SVGIG (reference sequence). CDR3 DNA, as far as it was read: TGTGCCTGGACCTACGGGCTAGCTGGGTACGAG. It yields the protein CAWTYGLAGYE. The entire CDR3 sequence reads CAWTYGLAGYEQYF.

Concerning this clone itself: The CDR3 goes on 3 residues after the read ends, and that part is filled in from the germline J gene. The chain links TRBV20-1 to TRBJ2-1; D is undetermined. Trimming shortened V by 2 bases and J by 6 bases, and 17 bases separated the two germline ends. The CDR3 has 15 amino acids. Germline V lookup: CDR1 DFQATT, CDR2 SNEGSKA (reference sequence). The CDR3 bases that were read are TGCAGTGCTAGAATCGTCACCCCCCTGGCCAATGAG. It translates to CSARIVTPLANE. The whole CDR3 sequence reads CSARIVTPLANEQFF.

The part of the CDR3 DNA that was read is TGTGCCAGCAGCCCTCCCGGGACAGTTAATGAG. Residues: CASSPPGTVNE. The complete CDR3 sequence is CASSPPGTVNEQFF. This chain links TRBV11-3 with TRBJ2-1; TRBD1 agrees at 7 bases. The read ends 3 residues shy of where the CDR3 ends; the end is completed using the germline J gene. There are 14 residues in the CDR3. The J segment lost 7 bases and the V segment lost 5 bases, leaving 8 bases of the junction unmatched. Germline-derived CDR1 and CDR2 are SGHNT and YENEEA.

This clone is medium-sized by frequency. The observed sequence ends 3 residues before the CDR3 terminus, with the missing tail filled in from the germline J gene. The genes are TRBV10-1 and TRBJ1-2; perhaps TRBD1 as D (6 bases). The CDR3 has 12 amino acids. CDR1 and CDR2 (germline): WNHNN, SYGVQD (reference sequence). The CDR3 sequence is CASGRQGLRYTF. The CDR3 DNA, read in part, is TGCGCCAGCGGGCGGCAGGGGTTGCGC.

In the case of this clone: The CDR3 end lies 3 residues beyond the end of the read and is filled in from the germline J gene. The chain links TRBV7-2 to TRBJ2-5, with a weak D call TRBD2 (6 bases). V lost 5 bases to trimming and J lost 1 base, with 14 bases between them. This CDR3 is built from 15 residues. Looked up from germline, CDR1 is SGHTA and CDR2 is FQGNSA. CDR3 bases read: TGTGCCAGCAGCAAACTGCGGGGAGCCCAAGAGACC. It translates to CASSKLRGAQET. The whole CDR3 protein reads CASSKLRGAQETQYF.

Note on this clone: The read is 3 residues too short to cover the CDR3 end, so that end is filled in from the germline J gene. The rearrangement links TRBV11-3 to TRBJ2-2; D not resolved. This CDR3 region has 14 residues. Germline V gene sequence: CDR1 SGHNT, CDR2 YENEEA. The part of the CDR3 DNA that was read is TGTGCCAGCAGCTTAGATCCAGGCAATGAAAAG. Its translation is CASSLDPGNEK. From start to end, the CDR3 is CASSLDPGNEKLFF.

On this clone: The read stops 3 residues short of the end of the CDR3; the missing end is completed from the germline J gene. The gene calls are TRBV20-1 and TRBJ2-7, with 10 bases matching TRBD2. The CDR3 loop spans 16 amino acids. Germline lookup yields CDR1 DFQATT and CDR2 SNEGSKA (reference sequence). Unmatched junction bases numbered 8, after V lost 0 bases and J lost 3 bases. Incomplete CDR3 DNA: TGCAGTGCTAGAGACGAGAAGCGGGGGGGTAGCTACGAG. It specifies CSARDEKRGGSYE. The whole CDR3 is CSARDEKRGGSYEQYF.

Points on this clone: With the read ending 3 residues before the CDR3 end, the germline J gene is used to fill in that end. J is TRBJ2-2 and V is TRBV7-2; 8 nucleotides match TRBD1. This CDR3 has 14 residues. Per germline, CDR1 SGHTA and CDR2 FQGNSA. CDR3 DNA, as far as it was read: TGTGCCAGCAGGAAGGACAGGGTTGGCGAAAAG. This encodes CASRKDRVGEK. The CDR3 in its entirety is CASRKDRVGEKLFF.

About this clone: The read gets to within 3 residues of the CDR3 end, and the germline J gene fills in the rest. This chain links TRBV5-1 with TRBJ2-2, with 15 nucleotides matching TRBD2. The V gene's germline CDR1 is SGHRS and CDR2 YFSETQ. There are 15 residues in the CDR3. After removal of 4 bases from V and 5 bases from J, the junction contained 0 bases not matched to a gene. Incomplete CDR3 DNA: TGCGCCAGCAGCGGACTAGCGGGAGGGACCGGGGAG. It specifies CASSGLAGGTGE. The full CDR3 reads CASSGLAGGTGELFF.

Details on this clone: The read comes to an end 3 residues before the CDR3 does, leaving the germline J gene to fill in the end. The J gene is TRBJ2-3, the V gene TRBV5-1; D not certain. The CDR3 runs to 15 residues. Germline V gives CDR1 SGHRS, CDR2 YFSETQ. Between the trimmed V and J ends, which lost 0 bases and 1 base, there was a span of 9 bases. This CDR3 reads CASSLGATGTDTQYF. Partial CDR3 DNA: TGCGCCAGCAGCTTGGGTGCTACTGGCACAGATACG.

About this clone: From the germline J gene comes the end of the CDR3, since the read stops 3 residues before it. V usage is TRBV19 and J usage is TRBJ2-6; TRBD1 matches at 8 bases. This CDR3 comprises 15 residues. J lost 0 bases, V lost 8 bases, and 3 bases had no gene match. CDR1 is LNHDA, CDR2 SQIVND, per germline (reference sequence). CDR3 bases read: TGTGCCAGTGGGACAGGCAGCTCTGGGGCCAACGTC. It codes for CASGTGSSGANV. Given in full, the CDR3 is CASGTGSSGANVLTF.